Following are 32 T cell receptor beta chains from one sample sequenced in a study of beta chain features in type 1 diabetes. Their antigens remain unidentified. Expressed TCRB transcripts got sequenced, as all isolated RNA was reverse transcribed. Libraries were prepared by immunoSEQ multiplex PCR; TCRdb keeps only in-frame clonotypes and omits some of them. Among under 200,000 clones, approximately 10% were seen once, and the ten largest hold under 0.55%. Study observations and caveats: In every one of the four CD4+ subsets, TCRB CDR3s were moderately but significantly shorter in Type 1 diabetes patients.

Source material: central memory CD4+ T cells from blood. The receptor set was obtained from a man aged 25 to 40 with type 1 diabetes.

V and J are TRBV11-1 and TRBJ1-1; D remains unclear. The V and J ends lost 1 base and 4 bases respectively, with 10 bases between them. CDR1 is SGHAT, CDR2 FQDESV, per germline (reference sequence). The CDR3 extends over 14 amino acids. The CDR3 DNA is TGTGCCAGCAGCTTAGGCCGAGGGAGCACTGAAGCTTTCTTT. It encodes CASSLGRGSTEAFF.

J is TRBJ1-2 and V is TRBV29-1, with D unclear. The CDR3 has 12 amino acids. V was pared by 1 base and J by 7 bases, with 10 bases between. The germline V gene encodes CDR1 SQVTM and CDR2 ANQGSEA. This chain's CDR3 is CSVEAGGGGYTF. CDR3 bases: TGCAGCGTTGAAGCGGGAGGAGGTGGCTACACCTTC. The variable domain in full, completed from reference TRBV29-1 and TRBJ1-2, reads SAVISQKPSRDICQRGTSLTIQCQVDSQVTMMFWYRQQPGQSLTLIATANQGSEATYESGFVIDKFPISRPNLTFSTLTVSNMSPEDSSIYLCSVEAGGGGYTFGSGTRLTVV.

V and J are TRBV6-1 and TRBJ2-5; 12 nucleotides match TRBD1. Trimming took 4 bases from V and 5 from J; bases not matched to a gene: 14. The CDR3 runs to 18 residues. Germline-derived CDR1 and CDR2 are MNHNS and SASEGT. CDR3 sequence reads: CASSAAVPGQGARETQYF. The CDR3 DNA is TGTGCCAGCAGTGCAGCGGTTCCGGGACAGGGGGCCCGGGAGACCCAGTACTTC.

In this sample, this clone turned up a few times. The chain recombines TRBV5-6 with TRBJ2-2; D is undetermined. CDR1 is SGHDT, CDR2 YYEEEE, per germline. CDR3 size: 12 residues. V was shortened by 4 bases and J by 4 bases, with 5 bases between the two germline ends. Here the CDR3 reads CASSPFTGELFF. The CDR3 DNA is TGTGCCAGCAGCCCCTTCACCGGGGAGCTGTTTTTT.

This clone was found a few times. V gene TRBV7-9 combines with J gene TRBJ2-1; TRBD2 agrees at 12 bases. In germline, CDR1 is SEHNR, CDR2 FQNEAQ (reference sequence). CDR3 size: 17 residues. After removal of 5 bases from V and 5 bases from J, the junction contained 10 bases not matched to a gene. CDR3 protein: CASSPGRTSGEDNEQFF. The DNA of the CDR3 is TGTGCCAGCAGCCCGGGACGGACTAGCGGGGAAGACAATGAGCAGTTCTTC.

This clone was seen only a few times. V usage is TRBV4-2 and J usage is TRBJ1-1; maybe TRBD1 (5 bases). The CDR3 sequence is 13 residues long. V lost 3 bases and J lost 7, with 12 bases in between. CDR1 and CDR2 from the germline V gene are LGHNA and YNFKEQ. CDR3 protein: CASSHITGVEAFF. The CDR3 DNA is TGTGCCAGCAGCCACATAACAGGTGTTGAAGCTTTCTTT.

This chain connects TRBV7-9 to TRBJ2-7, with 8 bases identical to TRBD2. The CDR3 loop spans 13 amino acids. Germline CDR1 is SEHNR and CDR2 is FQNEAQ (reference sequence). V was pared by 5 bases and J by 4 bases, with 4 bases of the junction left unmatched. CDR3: CASSPKREYEQYF. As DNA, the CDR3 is TGTGCCAGCAGCCCTAAGCGGGAGTACGAGCAGTACTTC.

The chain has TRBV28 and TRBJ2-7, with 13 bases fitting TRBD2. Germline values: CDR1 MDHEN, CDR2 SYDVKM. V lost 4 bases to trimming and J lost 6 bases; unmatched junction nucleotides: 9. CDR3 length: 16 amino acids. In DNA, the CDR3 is TGTGCCAGCAGTTCAGCTGGACTAGCGGGAGATCCCGAGCAGTACTTC. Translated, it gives CASSSAGLAGDPEQYF.

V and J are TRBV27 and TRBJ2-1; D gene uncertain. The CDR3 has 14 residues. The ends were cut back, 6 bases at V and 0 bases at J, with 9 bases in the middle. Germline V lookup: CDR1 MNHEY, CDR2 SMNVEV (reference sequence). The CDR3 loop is CASSDLSSYNEQFF. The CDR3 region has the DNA TGTGCCAGCAGCGATCTTAGCTCCTACAATGAGCAGTTCTTC.

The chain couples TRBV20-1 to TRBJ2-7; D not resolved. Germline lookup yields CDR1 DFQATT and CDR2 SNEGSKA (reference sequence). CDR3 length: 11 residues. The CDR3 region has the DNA TGCAGCTCACTCCGGGCCTACGAGCAGTACTTC. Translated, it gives CSSLRAYEQYF.

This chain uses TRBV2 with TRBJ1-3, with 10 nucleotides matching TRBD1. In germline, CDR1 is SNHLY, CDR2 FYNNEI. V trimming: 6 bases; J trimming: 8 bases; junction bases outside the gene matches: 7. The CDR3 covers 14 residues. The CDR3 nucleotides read TGTGCCAGCAGCGCCGGGGACAGGGGTCACACCATATATTTT. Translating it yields CASSAGDRGHTIYF.

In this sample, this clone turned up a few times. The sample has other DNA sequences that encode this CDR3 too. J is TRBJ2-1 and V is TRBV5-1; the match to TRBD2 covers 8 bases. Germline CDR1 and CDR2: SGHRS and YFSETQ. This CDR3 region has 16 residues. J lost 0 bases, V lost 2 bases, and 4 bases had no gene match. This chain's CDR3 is CASSLTSGSSYNEQFF. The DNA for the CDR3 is TGCGCCAGCAGCTTAACCAGCGGGAGCTCCTACAATGAGCAGTTCTTC.

The CDR3 is CASSRNTGTGGNQPQHF. The CDR3 DNA sequence: TGTGCCAGTAGTAGGAACACAGGGACAGGGGGCAATCAGCCCCAGCATTTT. The chain employs TRBV19 and TRBJ1-5, with TRBD1 identical over 10 bases. The V gene end was trimmed by 4 bases and the J gene end by 2 bases; junction bases not matched to a gene: 8. Germline-derived CDR1 and CDR2 are LNHDA and SQIVND (reference sequence). The CDR3 is 17 amino acids. The full variable domain, its missing parts supplied by reference TRBV19 and TRBJ1-5, is DGGITQSPKYLFRKEGQNVTLSCEQNLNHDAMYWYRQDPGQGLRLIYYSQIVNDFQKGDIAEGYSVSREKKESFPLTVTSAQKNPTAFYLCASSRNTGTGGNQPQHFGDGTRLSIL.

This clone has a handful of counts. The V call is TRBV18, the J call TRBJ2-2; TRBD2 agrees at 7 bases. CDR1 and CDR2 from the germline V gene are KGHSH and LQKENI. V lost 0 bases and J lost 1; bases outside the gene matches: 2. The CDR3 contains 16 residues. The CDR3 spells CASSPPGGMNTGELFF. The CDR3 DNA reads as TGTGCCAGCTCACCACCGGGAGGGATGAACACCGGGGAGCTGTTTTTT.

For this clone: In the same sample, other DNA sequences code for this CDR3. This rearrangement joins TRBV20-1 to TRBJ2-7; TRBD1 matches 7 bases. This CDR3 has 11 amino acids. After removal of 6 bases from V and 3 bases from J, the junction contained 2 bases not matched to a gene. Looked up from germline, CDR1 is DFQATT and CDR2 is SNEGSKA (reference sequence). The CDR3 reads CSARTGYEQYF. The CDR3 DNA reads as TGCAGTGCCAGGACAGGCTACGAGCAGTACTTC.

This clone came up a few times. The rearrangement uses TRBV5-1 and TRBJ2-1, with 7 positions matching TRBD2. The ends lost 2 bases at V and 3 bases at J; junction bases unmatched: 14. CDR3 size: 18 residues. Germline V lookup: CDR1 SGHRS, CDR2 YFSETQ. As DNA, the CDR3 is TGCGCCAGCAGCTTTCCCCCGGGGGGTTCCCCCAACTACAATGAGCAGTTCTTC. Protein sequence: CASSFPPGGSPNYNEQFF.

CDR3 sequence: CASSRDRDSSYEQYF. In DNA, the CDR3 is TGTGCCAGCAGTCGCGACCGGGACAGTTCCTACGAGCAGTACTTC. The chain carries TRBV6-5 and TRBJ2-7; TRBD1 aligns across 7 bases. Germline V gene sequence: CDR1 MNHEY, CDR2 SVGAGI. CDR3 length: 15 amino acids. The V segment lost 5 bases and the J segment 1 base; nucleotides outside the gene matches: 8.

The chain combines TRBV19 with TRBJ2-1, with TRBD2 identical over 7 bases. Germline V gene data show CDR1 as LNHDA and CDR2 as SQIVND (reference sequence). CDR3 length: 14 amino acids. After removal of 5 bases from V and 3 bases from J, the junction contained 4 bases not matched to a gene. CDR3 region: CASSSRDYYNEQFF. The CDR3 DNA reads TGTGCCAGTAGTTCCCGGGACTACTACAATGAGCAGTTCTTC.

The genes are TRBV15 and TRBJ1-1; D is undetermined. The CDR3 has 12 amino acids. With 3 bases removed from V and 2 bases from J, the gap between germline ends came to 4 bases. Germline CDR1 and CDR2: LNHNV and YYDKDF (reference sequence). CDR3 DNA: TGTGCCACCAGCAGGGGCAACACTGAAGCTTTCTTT. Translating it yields CATSRGNTEAFF.

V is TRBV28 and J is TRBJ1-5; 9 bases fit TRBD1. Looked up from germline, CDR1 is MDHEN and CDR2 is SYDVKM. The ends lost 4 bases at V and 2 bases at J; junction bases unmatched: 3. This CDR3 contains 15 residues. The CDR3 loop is CASSSQGAGNQPQHF. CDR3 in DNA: TGTGCCAGCAGTTCACAGGGGGCCGGCAATCAGCCCCAGCATTTT.

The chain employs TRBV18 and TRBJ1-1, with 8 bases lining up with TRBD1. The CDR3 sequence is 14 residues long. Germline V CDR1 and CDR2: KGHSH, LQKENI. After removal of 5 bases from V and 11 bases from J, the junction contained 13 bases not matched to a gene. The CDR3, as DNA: TGTGCCAGCTCATCACGCGGACAGGGAGATTTGGCTTTCTTT. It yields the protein CASSSRGQGDLAFF.

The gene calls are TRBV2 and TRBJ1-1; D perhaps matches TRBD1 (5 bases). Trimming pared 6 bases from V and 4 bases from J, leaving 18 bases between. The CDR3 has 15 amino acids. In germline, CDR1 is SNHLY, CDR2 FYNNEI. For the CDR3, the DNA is TGTGCCAGCAGGGAGCGTTGGCAGGGTTCCACTGAAGCTTTCTTT. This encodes CASRERWQGSTEAFF.

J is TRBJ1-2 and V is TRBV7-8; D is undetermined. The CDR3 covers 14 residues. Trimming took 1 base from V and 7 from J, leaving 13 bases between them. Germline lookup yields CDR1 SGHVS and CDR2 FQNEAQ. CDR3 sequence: CASSLGQLGVGYTF. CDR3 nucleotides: TGTGCCAGCAGCTTAGGGCAATTAGGAGTTGGCTACACCTTC.

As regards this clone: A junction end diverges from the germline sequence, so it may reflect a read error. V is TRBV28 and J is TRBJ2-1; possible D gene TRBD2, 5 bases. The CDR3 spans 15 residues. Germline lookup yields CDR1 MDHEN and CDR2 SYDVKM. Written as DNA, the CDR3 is TGTGCCAGCACTTTATTCGCGGGCCGGAACAATGAGCAGTTCTTC. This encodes CASTLFAGRNNEQFF.

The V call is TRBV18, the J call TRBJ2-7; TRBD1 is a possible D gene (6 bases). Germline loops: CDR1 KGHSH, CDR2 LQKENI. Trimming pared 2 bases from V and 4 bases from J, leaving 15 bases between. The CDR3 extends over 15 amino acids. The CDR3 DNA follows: TGTGCCAGCTCACCAGCGGCAGGGGCAGAGTACGAGCAGTACTTC. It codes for CASSPAAGAEYEQYF.

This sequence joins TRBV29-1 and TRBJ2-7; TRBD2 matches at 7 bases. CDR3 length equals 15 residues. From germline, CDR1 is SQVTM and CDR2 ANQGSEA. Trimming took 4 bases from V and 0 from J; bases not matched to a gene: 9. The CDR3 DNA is TGCAGCGTTGTGGCTCGGGCTAGCGGCTCCTACGAGCAGTACTTC. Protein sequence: CSVVARASGSYEQYF.

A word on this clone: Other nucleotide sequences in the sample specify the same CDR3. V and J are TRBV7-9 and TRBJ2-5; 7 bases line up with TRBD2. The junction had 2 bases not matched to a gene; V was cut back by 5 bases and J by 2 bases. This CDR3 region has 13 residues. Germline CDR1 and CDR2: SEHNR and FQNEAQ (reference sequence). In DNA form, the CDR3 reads TGTGCCAGCAGCCGGGACTATCAAGAGACCCAGTACTTC. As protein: CASSRDYQETQYF.

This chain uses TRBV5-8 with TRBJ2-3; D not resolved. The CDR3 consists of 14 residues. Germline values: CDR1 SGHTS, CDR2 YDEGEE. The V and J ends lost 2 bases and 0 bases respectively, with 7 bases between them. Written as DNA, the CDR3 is TGTGCCAGCAGCTTTGGCAGGAGCACAGATACGCAGTATTTT. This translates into CASSFGRSTDTQYF. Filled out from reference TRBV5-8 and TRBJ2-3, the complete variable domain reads EAGVTQSPTHLIKTRGQQATLRCSPISGHTSVYWYQQALGLGLQFLLWYDEGEERNRGNFPPRFSGRQFPNYSSELNVNALELEDSALYLCASSFGRSTDTQYFGPGTRLTVL.

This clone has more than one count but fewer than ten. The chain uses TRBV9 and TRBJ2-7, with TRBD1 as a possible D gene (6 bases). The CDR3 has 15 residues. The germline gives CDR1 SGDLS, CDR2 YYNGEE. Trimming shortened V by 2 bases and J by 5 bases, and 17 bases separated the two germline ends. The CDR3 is CASSVTPTGLNEQYF. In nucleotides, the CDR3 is TGTGCCAGCAGCGTCACGCCGACAGGTCTCAACGAGCAGTACTTC.

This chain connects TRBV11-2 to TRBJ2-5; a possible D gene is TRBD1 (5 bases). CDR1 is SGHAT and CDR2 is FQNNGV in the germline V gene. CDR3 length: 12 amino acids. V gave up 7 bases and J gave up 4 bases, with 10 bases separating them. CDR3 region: CASIDSRETQYF. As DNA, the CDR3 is TGTGCCAGCATTGACAGTCGAGAGACCCAGTACTTC.

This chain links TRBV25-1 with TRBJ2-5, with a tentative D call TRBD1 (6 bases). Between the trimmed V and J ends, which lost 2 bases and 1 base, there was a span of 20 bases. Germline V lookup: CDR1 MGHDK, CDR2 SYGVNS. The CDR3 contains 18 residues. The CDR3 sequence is CASSELTGTAAPQETQYF. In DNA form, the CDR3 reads TGTGCCAGCAGTGAACTTACAGGGACGGCGGCACCCCAAGAGACCCAGTACTTC.

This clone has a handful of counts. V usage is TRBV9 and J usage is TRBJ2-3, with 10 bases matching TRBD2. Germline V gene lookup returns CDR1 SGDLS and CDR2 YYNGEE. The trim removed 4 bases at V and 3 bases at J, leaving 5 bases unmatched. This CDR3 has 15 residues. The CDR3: CASSTWTSGTDTQYF. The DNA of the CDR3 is TGTGCCAGCAGCACCTGGACTAGCGGAACAGATACGCAGTATTTT.